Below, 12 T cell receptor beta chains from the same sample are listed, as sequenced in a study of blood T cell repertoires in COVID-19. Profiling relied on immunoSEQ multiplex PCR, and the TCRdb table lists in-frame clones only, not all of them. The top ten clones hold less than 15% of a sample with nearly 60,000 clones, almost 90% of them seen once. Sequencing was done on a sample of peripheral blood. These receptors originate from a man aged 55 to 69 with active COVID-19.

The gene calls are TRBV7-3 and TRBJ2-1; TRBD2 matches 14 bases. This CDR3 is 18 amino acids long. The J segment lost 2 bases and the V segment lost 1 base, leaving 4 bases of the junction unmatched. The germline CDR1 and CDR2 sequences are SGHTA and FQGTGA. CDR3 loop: CASSLRGLAGETYNEQFF. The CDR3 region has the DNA TGTGCCAGCAGCTTAAGGGGACTAGCGGGGGAAACCTACAATGAGCAGTTCTTC.

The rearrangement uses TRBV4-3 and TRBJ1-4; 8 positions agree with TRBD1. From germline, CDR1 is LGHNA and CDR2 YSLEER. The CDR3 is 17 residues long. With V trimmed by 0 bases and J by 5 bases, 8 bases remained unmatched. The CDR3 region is CASSQDRRTGTNEKLFF. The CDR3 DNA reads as TGCGCCAGCAGCCAAGATCGTCGGACAGGGACAAATGAAAAACTGTTTTTT.

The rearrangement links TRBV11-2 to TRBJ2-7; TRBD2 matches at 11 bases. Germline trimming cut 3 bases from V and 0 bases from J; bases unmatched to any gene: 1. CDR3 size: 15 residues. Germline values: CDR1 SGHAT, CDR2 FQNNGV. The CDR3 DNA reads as TGTGCCAGCAGCTTTACTAGCGGGGGCTCCTACGAGCAGTACTTC. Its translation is CASSFTSGGSYEQYF.

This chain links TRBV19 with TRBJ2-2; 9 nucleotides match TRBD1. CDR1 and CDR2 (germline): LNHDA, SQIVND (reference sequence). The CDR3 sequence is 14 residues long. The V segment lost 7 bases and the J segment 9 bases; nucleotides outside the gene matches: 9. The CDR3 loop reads CASKQGASRRELFF. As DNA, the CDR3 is TGTGCCAGTAAACAGGGGGCTAGTAGGCGGGAGCTGTTTTTT. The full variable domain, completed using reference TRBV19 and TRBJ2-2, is DGGITQSPKYLFRKEGQNVTLSCEQNLNHDAMYWYRQDPGQGLRLIYYSQIVNDFQKGDIAEGYSVSREKKESFPLTVTSAQKNPTAFYLCASKQGASRRELFFGEGSRLTVL.

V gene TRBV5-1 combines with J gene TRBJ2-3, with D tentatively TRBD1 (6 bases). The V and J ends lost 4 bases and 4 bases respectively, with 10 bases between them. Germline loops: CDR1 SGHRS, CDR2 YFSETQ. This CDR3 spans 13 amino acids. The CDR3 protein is CASSHEGADTQYF. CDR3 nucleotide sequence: TGCGCCAGCAGCCACGAGGGGGCAGATACGCAGTATTTT.

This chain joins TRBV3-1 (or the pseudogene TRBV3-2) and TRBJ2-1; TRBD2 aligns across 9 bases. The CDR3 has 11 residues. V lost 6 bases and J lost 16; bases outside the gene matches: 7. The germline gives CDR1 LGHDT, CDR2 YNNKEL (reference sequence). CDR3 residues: CASRTGTSTFF. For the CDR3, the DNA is TGTGCCAGCAGAACCGGGACTAGCACATTCTTC.

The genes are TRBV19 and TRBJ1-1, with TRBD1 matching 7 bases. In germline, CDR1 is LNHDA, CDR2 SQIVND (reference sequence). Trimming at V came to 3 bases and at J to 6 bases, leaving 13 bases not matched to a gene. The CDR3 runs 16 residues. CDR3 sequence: CASSMSPRGTTAEAFF. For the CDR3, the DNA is TGTGCCAGTAGTATGTCCCCCAGGGGGACAACGGCTGAAGCTTTCTTT.

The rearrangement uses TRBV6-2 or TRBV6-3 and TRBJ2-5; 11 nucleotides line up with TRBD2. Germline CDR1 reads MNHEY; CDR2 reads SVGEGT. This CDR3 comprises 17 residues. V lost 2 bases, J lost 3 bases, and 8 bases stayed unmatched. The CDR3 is CASSYPTSGEYEETQYF. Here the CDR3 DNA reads TGTGCCAGCAGTTACCCGACTAGCGGGGAGTATGAAGAGACCCAGTACTTC.

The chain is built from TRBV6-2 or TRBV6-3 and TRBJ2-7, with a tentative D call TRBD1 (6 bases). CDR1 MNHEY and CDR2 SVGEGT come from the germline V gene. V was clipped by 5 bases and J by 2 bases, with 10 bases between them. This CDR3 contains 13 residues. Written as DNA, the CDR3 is TGTGCCAGCAGTCTGACAGGTCCCTACGAGCAGTACTTC. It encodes CASSLTGPYEQYF.

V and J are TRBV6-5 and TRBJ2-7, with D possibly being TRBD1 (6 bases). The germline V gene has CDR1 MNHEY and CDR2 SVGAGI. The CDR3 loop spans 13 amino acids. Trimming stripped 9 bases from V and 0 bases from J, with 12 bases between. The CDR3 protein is CASRQASSYEQYF. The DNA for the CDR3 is TGTGCCAGTCGACAGGCCTCCTCCTACGAGCAGTACTTC.

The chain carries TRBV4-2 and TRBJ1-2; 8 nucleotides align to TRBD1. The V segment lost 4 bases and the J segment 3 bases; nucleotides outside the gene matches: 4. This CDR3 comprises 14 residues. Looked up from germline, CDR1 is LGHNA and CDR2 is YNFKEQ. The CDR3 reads CASSPTGVDYGYTF. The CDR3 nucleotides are TGTGCCAGCAGCCCGACAGGGGTGGACTATGGCTACACCTTC.

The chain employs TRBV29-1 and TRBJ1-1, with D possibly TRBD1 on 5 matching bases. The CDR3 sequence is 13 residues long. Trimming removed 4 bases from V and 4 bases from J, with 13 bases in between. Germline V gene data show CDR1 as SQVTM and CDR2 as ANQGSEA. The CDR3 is CSVGPGWSTEAFF. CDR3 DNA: TGCAGCGTTGGGCCAGGGTGGTCCACTGAAGCTTTCTTT.